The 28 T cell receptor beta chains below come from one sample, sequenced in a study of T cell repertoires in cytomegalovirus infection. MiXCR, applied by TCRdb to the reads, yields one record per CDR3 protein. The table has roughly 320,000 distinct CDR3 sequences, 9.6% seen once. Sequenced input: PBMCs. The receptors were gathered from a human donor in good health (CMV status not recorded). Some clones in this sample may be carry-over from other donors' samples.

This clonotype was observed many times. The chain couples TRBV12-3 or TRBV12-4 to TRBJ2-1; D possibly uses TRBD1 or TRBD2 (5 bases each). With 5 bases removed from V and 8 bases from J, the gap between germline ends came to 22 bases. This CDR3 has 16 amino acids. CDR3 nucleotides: TGTGCCAGCAGTACCCGCAGTGGCGGCCGGGGCGATGAGCAGTTCTTC. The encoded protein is CASSTRSGGRGDEQFF.

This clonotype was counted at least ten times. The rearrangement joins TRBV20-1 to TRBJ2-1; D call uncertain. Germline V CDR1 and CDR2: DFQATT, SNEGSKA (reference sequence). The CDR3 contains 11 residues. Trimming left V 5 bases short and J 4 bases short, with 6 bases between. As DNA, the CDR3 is TGCAGTGCTTTTTTATACAATGAGCAGTTCTTC. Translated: CSAFLYNEQFF.

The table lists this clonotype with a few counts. The CDR3 protein is CASSSSGTGGGIDTQYF. CDR3 nucleotide sequence: TGTGCCAGCAGTTCCTCCGGGACAGGGGGCGGGATAGATACGCAGTATTTT. The rearrangement joins TRBV28 to TRBJ2-3; TRBD1 matches at 12 bases. The V and J ends lost 4 bases and 5 bases, in that order; junction bases with no gene match: 10. The CDR3 has 17 residues. CDR1 and CDR2 from the germline V gene are MDHEN and SYDVKM. Supplemented by reference TRBV28 and TRBJ2-3, the full variable domain reads DVKVTQSSRYLVKRTGEKVFLECVQDMDHENMFWYRQDPGLGLRLIYFSYDVKMKEKGDIPEGYSVSREKKERFSLILESASTNQTSMYLCASSSSGTGGGIDTQYFGPGTRLTVL.

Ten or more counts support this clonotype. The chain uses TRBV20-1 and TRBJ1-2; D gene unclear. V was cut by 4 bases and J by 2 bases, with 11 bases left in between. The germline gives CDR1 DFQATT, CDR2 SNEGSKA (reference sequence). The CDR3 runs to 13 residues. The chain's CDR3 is CSANRALNYGYTF. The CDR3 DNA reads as TGCAGTGCTAACCGGGCTCTAAACTATGGCTACACCTTC.

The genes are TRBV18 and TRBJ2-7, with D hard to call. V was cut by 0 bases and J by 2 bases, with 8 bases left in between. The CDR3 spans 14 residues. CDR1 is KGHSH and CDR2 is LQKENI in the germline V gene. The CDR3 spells CASSPPSVPYEQYF. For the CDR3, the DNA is TGTGCCAGCTCACCACCGTCCGTCCCCTACGAGCAGTACTTC. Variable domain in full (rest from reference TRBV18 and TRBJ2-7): NAGVMQNPRHLVRRRGQEARLRCSPMKGHSHVYWYRQLPEEGLKFMVYLQKENIIDESGMPKERFSAEFPKEGPSILRIQQVVRGDSAAYFCASSPPSVPYEQYFGPGTRLTVT.

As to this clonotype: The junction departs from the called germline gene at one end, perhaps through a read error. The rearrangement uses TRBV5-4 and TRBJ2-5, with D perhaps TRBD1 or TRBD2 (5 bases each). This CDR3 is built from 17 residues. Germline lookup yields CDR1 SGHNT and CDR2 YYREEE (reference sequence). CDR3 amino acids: CANSLWGSLTATGAQYF. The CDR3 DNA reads TGTGCCAACAGCTTGTGGGGCAGCCTGACAGCGACCGGGGCCCAGTACTTC.

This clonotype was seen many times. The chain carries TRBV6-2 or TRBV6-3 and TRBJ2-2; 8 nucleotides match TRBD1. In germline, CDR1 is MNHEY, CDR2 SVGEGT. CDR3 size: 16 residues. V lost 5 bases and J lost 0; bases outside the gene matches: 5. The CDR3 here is CASSPGQGTNTGELFF. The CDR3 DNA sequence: TGTGCCAGCAGTCCCGGACAGGGAACGAACACCGGGGAGCTGTTTTTT.

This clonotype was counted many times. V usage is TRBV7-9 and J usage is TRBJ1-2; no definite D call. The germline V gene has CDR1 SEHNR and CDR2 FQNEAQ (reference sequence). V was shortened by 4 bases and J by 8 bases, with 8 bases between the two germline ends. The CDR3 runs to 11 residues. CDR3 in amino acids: CASSSTNGYTF. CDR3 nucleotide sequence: TGTGCCAGCAGCTCCACTAACGGCTACACCTTC.

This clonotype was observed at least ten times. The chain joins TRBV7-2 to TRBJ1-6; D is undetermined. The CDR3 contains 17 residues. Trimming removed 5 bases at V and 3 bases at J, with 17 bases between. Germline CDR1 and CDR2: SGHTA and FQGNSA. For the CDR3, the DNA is TGTGCCAGCAGCCAAGACCCTCGCCGCTTCTATAATTCACCCCTCCACTTT. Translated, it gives CASSQDPRRFYNSPLHF.

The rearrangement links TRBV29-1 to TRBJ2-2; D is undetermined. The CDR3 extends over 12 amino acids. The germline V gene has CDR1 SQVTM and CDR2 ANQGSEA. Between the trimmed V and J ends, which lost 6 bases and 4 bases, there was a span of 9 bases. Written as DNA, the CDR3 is TGCAGCGTCCTCTGGGCCACCGGGGAGCTGTTTTTT. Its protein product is CSVLWATGELFF.

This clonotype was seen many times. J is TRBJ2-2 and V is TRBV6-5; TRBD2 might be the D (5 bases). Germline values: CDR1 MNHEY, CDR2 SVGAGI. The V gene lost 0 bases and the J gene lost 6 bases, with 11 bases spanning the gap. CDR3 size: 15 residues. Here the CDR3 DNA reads TGTGCCAGCAGTTACTCGGGGAGTTACTCCGGGGAGCTGTTTTTT. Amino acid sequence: CASSYSGSYSGELFF.

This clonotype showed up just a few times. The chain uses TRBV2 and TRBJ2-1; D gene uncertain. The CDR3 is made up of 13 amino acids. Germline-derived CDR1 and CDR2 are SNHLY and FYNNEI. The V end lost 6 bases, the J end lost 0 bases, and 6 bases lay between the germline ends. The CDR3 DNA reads TGTGCCAGCAGGTTAGGCTCCTACAATGAGCAGTTCTTC. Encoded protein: CASRLGSYNEQFF.

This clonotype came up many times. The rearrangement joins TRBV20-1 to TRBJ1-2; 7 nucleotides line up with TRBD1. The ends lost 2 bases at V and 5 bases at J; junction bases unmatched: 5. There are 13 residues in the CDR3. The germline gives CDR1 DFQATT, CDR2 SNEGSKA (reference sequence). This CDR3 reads CSARSRGEYGYTF. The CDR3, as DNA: TGCAGTGCTAGAAGCAGGGGGGAGTATGGCTACACCTTC.

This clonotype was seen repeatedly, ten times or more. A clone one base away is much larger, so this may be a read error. The CDR3 sequence: CASSLRPYNEQFF. In nucleotides, the CDR3 is TGTGCCAGCAGTTTAAGGCCCTACAATGAGCAGTTCTTC. The genes are TRBV12-3 or TRBV12-4 and TRBJ2-1; D not resolved. The germline V and J ends were trimmed by 2 bases and 2 bases, with 4 bases remaining between them. The CDR3 sequence is 13 residues long.

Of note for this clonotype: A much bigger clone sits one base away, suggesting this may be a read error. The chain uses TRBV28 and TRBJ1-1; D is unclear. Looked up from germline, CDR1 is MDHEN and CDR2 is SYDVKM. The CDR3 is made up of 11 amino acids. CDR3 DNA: TGTGCCAGCACCTCTAGCACTGAAGTTTTCTTT. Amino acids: CASTSSTEVFF.

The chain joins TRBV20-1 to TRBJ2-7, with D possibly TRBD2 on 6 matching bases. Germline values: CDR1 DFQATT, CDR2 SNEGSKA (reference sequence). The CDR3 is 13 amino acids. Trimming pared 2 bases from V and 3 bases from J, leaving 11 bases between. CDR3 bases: TGCAGTGCTAGACCAGCGGGCCTCTACGAGCAGTACGTC. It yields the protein CSARPAGLYEQYV.

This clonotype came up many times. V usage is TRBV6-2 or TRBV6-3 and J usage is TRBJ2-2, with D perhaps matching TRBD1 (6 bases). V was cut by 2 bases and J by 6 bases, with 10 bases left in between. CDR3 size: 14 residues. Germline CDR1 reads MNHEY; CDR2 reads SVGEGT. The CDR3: CASSYGGSAGELFF. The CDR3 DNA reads TGTGCCAGCAGTTACGGGGGCTCGGCCGGGGAGCTGTTTTTT.

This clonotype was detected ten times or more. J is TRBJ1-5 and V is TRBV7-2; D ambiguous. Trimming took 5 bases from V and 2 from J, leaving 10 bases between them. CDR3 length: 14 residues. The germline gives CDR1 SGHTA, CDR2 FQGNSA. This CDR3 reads CASSPYVGNQPQHF. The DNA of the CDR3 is TGTGCCAGCAGCCCCTACGTAGGCAATCAGCCCCAGCATTTT.

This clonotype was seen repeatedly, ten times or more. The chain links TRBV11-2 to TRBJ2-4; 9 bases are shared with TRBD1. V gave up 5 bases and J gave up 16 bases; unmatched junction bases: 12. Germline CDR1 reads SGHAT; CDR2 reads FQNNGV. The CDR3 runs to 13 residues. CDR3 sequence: CASSPTQGARSYF. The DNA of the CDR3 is TGTGCCAGCAGCCCGACACAGGGGGCGAGGAGCTACTTC.

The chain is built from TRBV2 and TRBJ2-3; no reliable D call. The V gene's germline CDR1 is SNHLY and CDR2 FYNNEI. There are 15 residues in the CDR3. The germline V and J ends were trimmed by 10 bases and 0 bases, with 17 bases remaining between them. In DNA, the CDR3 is TGTGCCATATCACGACCCGGCGGTAGCACAGATACGCAGTATTTT. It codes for CAISRPGGSTDTQYF.

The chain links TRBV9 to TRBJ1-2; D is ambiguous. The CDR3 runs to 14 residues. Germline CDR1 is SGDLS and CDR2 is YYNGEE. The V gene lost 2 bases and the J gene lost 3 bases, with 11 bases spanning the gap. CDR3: CASSVGVSDYGYTF. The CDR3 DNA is TGTGCCAGCAGCGTGGGCGTTTCGGACTATGGCTACACCTTC.

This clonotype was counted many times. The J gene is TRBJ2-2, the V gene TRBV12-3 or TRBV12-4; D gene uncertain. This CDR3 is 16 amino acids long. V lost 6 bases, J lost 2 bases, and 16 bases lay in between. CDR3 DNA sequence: TGTGCCAGCAGGACCCGACTGTGGGCCAACACCGGGGAGCTGTTTTTT. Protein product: CASRTRLWANTGELFF.

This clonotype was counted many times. This CDR3 reads CASTQGQSNQPQHF. CDR3 nucleotides: TGCGCCAGCACCCAGGGACAGAGCAATCAGCCCCAGCATTTT. The chain combines TRBV10-2 with TRBJ1-5; 7 positions match TRBD1. Per the germline V gene, CDR1 is WSHSY and CDR2 is SAAADI. The V segment lost 7 bases and the J segment 1 base; nucleotides outside the gene matches: 4. The CDR3 is 14 amino acids.

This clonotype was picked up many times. The CDR3 nucleotides read TGTGCCAGCAGCCCCCGGACAGCTCCTTACGAGCAGTACGTC. Translation: CASSPRTAPYEQYV. The rearrangement joins TRBV7-2 to TRBJ2-7; D is perhaps TRBD1 (6 bases). Deletions cut 5 bases from V and 4 bases from J, with 15 bases between. The CDR3 spans 14 residues. Germline values: CDR1 SGHTA, CDR2 FQGNSA.

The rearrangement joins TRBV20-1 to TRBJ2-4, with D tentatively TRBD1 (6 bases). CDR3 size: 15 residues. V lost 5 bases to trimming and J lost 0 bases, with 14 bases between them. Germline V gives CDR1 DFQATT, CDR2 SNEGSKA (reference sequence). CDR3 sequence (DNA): TGCAGTGCTCTTAGACAGGAGATAGCCAAAAACATTCAGTACTTC. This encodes CSALRQEIAKNIQYF.

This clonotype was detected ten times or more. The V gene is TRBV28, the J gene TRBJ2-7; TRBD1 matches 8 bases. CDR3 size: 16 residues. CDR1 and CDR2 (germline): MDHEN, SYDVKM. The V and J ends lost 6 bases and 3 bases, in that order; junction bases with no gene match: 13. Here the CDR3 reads CASRGQGASKGYEQYV. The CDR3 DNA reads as TGTGCCAGCAGGGGGCAGGGGGCAAGTAAGGGCTACGAGCAGTACGTC.

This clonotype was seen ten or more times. The CDR3, as DNA: TGCAGTGCTTCCCGAGAGACGGCTAGCACAGATACGCAGTATTTT. It specifies CSASRETASTDTQYF. This chain joins TRBV20-1 and TRBJ2-3; D not certain. V lost 5 bases to trimming and J lost 0 bases, with 15 bases between them. Germline CDR1 and CDR2: DFQATT and SNEGSKA (reference sequence). The CDR3 spans 15 residues.

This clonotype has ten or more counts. The CDR3 nucleotides read TGTGCCAGCAGTGGCCAGGGACAGGGGCACGAAAAACTGTTTTTT. This gives the protein CASSGQGQGHEKLFF. The chain has TRBV28 and TRBJ1-4; 10 bases map to TRBD1. This CDR3 is built from 15 residues. CDR1 is MDHEN, CDR2 SYDVKM, per germline. The ends lost 5 bases at V and 8 bases at J; junction bases unmatched: 8.